This T cell receptor beta chain is drawn from a study of radiation and T cells in renal cell carcinoma. About this clone: Antigen: not known.

General study findings and limits: In blood, top tumor clones expanded by 2 weeks, shrinking by 4.

Time point of the sample: blood 4 weeks post-SBRT, at nephrectomy. Treatment here: 15 Gy SBRT to primary tumor, nephrectomy 4 weeks later. Using immunoSEQ multiplex PCR, the repertoire was profiled, and TCRdb retains in-frame clones only, with some absent. There are roughly 100,000 clones in the sample; roughly 84% occur only once, and approximately 6.9% lies in the top ten. Germline CDR1 and CDR2: SGHDN and FVKESK. V was pared by 2 bases and J by 11 bases, with 3 bases of the junction left unmatched. This CDR3 region has 14 residues. The receptor comes from a man in his sixties with renal cell carcinoma. The material was blood, obtained from a patient whose treatment included radiotherapy and nephrectomy. The chain is built from TRBV14 and TRBJ2-1, with TRBD2 identical over 13 bases. CDR3 nucleotide sequence: TGTGCCAGCAGCCAAAGGACTAGCGGGAGAAAGCAGTTCTTC. It is translated as CASSQRTSGRKQFF.